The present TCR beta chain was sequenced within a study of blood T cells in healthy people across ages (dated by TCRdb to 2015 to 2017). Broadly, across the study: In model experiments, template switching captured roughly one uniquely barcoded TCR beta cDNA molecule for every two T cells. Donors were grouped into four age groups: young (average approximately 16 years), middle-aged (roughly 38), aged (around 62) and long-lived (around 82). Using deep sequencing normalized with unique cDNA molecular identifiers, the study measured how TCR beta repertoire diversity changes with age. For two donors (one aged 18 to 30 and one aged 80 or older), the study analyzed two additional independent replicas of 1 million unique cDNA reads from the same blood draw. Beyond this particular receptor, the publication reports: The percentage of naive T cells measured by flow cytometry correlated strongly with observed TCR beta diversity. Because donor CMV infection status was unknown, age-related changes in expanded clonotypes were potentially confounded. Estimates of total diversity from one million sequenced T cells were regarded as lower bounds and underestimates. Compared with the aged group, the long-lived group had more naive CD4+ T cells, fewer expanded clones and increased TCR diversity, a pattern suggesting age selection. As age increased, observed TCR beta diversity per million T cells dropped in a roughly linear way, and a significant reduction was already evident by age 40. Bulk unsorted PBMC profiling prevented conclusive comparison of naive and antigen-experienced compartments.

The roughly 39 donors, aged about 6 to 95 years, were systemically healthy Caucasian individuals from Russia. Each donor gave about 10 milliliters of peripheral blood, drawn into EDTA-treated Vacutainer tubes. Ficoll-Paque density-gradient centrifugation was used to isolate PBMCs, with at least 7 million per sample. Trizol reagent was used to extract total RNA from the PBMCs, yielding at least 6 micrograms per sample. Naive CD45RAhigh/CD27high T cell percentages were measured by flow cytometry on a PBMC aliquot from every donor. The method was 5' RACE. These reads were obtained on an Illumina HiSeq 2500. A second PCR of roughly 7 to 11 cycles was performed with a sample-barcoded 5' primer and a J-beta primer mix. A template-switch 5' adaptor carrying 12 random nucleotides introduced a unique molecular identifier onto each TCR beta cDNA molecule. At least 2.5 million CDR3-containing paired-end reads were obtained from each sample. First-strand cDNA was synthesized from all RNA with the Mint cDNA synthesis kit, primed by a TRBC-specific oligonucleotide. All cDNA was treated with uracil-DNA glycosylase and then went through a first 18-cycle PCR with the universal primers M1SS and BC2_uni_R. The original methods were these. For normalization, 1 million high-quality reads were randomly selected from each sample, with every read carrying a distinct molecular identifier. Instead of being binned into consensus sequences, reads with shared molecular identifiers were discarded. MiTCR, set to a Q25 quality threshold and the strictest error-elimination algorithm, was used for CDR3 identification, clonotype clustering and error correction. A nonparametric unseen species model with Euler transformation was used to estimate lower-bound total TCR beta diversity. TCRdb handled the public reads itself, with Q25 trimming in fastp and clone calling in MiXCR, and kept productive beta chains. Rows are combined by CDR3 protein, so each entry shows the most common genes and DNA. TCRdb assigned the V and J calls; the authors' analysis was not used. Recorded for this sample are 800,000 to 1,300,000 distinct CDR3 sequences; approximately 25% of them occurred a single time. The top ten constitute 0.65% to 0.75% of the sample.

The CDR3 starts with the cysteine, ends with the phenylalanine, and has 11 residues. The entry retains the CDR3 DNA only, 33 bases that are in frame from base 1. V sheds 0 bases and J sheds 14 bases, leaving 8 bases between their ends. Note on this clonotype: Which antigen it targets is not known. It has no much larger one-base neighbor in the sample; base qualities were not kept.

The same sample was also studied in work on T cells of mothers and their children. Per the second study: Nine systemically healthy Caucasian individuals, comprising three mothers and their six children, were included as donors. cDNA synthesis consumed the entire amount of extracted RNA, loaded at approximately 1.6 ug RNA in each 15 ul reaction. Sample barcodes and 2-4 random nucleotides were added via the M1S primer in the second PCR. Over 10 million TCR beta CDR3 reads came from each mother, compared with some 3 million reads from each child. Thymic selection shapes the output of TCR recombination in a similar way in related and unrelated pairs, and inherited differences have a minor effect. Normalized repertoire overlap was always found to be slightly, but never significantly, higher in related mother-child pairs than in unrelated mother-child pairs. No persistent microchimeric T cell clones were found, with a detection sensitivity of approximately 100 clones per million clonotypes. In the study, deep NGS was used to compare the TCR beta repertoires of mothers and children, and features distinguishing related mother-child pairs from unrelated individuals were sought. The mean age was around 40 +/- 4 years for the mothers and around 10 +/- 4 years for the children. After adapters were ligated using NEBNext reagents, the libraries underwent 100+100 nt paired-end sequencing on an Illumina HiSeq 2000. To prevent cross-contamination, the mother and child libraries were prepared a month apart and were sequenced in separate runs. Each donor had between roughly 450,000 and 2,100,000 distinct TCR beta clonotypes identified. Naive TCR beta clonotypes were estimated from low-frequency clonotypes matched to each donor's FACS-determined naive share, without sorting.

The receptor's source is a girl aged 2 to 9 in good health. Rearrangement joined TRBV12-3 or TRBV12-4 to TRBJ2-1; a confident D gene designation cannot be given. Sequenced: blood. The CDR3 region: CASSLALIEFF. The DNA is TGTGCCAGCAGTTTAGCTCTAATTGAGTTCTTC.